The 25 T cell receptor beta chains below were found in one sample sequenced in a study of T-cell memory formation after mild COVID-19. TCRdb used MiXCR to reprocess the 5' RACE reads, holding one entry per CDR3 protein. The data show roughly 220,000 distinct CDR3 sequences, approximately 10% seen once. Sequenced sample: PBMCs or a T cell subset sorted from them (not recorded which). These receptor sequences come from a man between 18 and 29 years old who had mild COVID-19 (a few samples of this study predate the infection). Cell type and time point are not known.

This clonotype appeared a few times. One junction end does not reproduce the germline sequence, and a read error may be involved. This sequence joins TRBV12-3 or TRBV12-4 and TRBJ2-5, with TRBD2 matching over 12 bases. The length of the CDR3 is 13 residues. CDR3 bases: TGTGCCAGCACTAACCTAGCGGGGGGGACCCCGAGGTTC. Encoded protein: CASTNLAGGTPRF.

In its sample, this clonotype was seen once. This rearrangement joins TRBV15 to TRBJ1-3, with D possibly TRBD1 on 5 matching bases. The length of the CDR3 is 15 residues. Trimming took off 0 bases at V and 4 bases at J, with 10 bases between the two ends. Germline lookup yields CDR1 LNHNV and CDR2 YYDKDF (reference sequence). The CDR3 loop is CATSRDLGQGNTIYF. The DNA for the CDR3 is TGTGCCACCAGCAGAGATCTGGGGCAGGGAAACACCATATATTTT. Together with reference TRBV15 and TRBJ1-3, the CDR3 gives the full variable domain: DAMVIQNPRYQVTQFGKPVTLSCSQTLNHNVMYWYQQKSSQAPKLLFHYYDKDFNNEADTPDNFQSRRPNTSFCFLDIRSPGLGDTAMYLCATSRDLGQGNTIYFGEGSWLTVV.

Only a few counts were recorded for this clonotype. J is TRBJ2-1 and V is TRBV6-5; possible D gene TRBD1, 6 bases. Germline lookup yields CDR1 MNHEY and CDR2 SVGAGI. V was cut by 7 bases and J by 3 bases, with 13 bases left in between. This CDR3 has 14 amino acids. CDR3 DNA: TGTGCCAGCAAACAGGGAGTTGTCTACAATGAGCAGTTCTTC. Amino acid sequence: CASKQGVVYNEQFF.

This clonotype was observed at least ten times. This chain links TRBV7-2 with TRBJ2-3, with D possibly TRBD1 on 5 matching bases. The CDR3 has 12 residues. Trimming cost V 6 bases and J 5 bases, with 9 bases left between them. Looked up from germline, CDR1 is SGHTA and CDR2 is FQGNSA. Here the CDR3 reads CASRGPGDTQYF. In DNA form, the CDR3 reads TGTGCCAGCAGGGGGCCGGGAGATACGCAGTATTTT.

This clonotype has a count of ten or more. The V gene is TRBV12-5, the J gene TRBJ2-7; D is unclear. Germline CDR1 and CDR2: LGHNT and FRNRAP. The CDR3 covers 16 residues. V lost 7 bases and J 6 bases, leaving 25 bases between the germline ends. The CDR3 region is CASAVQAWCGTAEQYV. CDR3 in DNA: TGTGCTAGTGCCGTCCAGGCCTGGTGCGGCACCGCCGAGCAGTACGTC.

V usage is TRBV20-1 and J usage is TRBJ2-5; D possibly matches TRBD1 or TRBD2 (5 bases each). Per the germline V gene, CDR1 is DFQATT and CDR2 is SNEGSKA (reference sequence). V gave up 6 bases and J gave up 4 bases, with 18 bases separating them. The CDR3 contains 14 residues. The CDR3 spells CSARQTGGGETQYF. The CDR3 DNA reads TGCAGTGCCCGACAGACTGGGGGTGGAGAGACCCAGTACTTC.

The chain couples TRBV29-1 to TRBJ1-5; the D is unclear. The germline CDR1 and CDR2 sequences are SQVTM and ANQGSEA. The CDR3 runs 13 residues. With 5 bases removed from V and 1 base from J, the gap between germline ends came to 9 bases. The CDR3 DNA reads TGCAGCGTTCGGGAGAAAAGCAATCAGCCCCAGCATTTT. Amino acid sequence: CSVREKSNQPQHF.

This clonotype was found a few times. V and J are TRBV20-1 and TRBJ2-2, with 15 bases identical to TRBD2. Germline trimming cut 4 bases from V and 6 bases from J; bases unmatched to any gene: 9. The germline V gene has CDR1 DFQATT and CDR2 SNEGSKA (reference sequence). The CDR3 sequence is 17 residues long. The CDR3 region is CSAIPGLAGGGSGELFF. In DNA, the CDR3 is TGCAGTGCTATACCGGGACTAGCGGGGGGCGGGTCCGGGGAGCTGTTTTTT.

The chain links TRBV20-1 to TRBJ2-7, with 8 bases that match TRBD2. CDR3 length: 14 residues. The V and J ends lost 3 bases and 4 bases, in that order; junction bases with no gene match: 8. CDR1 is DFQATT, CDR2 SNEGSKA, per germline (reference sequence). The CDR3 sequence is CSASRSGDSYEQYF. The DNA of the CDR3 is TGCAGTGCTAGTCGTAGCGGGGATTCGTACGAGCAGTACTTC.

The V and J genes are TRBV4-2 and TRBJ2-1; D not certain. The germline V gene encodes CDR1 LGHNA and CDR2 YNFKEQ. The CDR3 has 16 amino acids. The germline V and J ends were trimmed by 0 bases and 2 bases, with 11 bases remaining between them. Here the CDR3 reads CASSQDSLVTYNEQFF. The CDR3 bases are TGTGCCAGCAGCCAAGATTCCTTAGTTACCTACAATGAGCAGTTCTTC.

This clonotype appeared a few times. The chain has TRBV7-2 and TRBJ2-5; the match to TRBD2 covers 8 bases. Per the germline V gene, CDR1 is SGHTA and CDR2 is FQGNSA. The length of the CDR3 is 15 residues. J gave up 2 bases and V 5 bases, and 7 bases lay outside the gene matches. CDR3 protein: CASSPVAGRQETQYF. For the CDR3, the DNA is TGTGCCAGCAGCCCAGTAGCGGGGCGTCAAGAGACCCAGTACTTC. Looking up the rest from reference TRBV7-2 and TRBJ2-5 gives the full variable domain: GAGVSQSPSNKVTEKGKDVELRCDPISGHTALYWYRQSLGQGLEFLIYFQGNSAPDKSGLPSDRFSAERTGGSVSTLTIQRTQQEDSAVYLCASSPVAGRQETQYFGPGTRLLVL.

In its sample, this clonotype was seen a few times. The chain recombines TRBV27 with TRBJ2-2; D is undetermined. The V and J ends lost 6 bases and 2 bases respectively, with 13 bases between them. The length of the CDR3 is 15 residues. Per germline, CDR1 MNHEY and CDR2 SMNVEV (reference sequence). The CDR3 DNA sequence: TGTGCCAGCAGGAAAGGGCGAACTAACACCGGGGAGCTGTTTTTT. Protein: CASRKGRTNTGELFF.

This clonotype showed up many times. The chain couples TRBV7-2 to TRBJ2-5; a weak D match, TRBD2 (6 bases). The CDR3 sequence is 14 residues long. Germline V gene lookup returns CDR1 SGHTA and CDR2 FQGNSA. Between the trimmed V and J ends, which lost 0 bases and 5 bases, there was a span of 10 bases. CDR3 bases: TGTGCCAGCAGCTTAGCGCGGACTATGGAGACCCAGTACTTC. Its protein is CASSLARTMETQYF. Full variable domain (missing parts from reference TRBV7-2 and TRBJ2-5): GAGVSQSPSNKVTEKGKDVELRCDPISGHTALYWYRQSLGQGLEFLIYFQGNSAPDKSGLPSDRFSAERTGGSVSTLTIQRTQQEDSAVYLCASSLARTMETQYFGPGTRLLVL.

This clonotype was observed a few times. The rearrangement uses TRBV7-2 and TRBJ2-3; D is unresolved. Germline V gene data show CDR1 as SGHTA and CDR2 as FQGNSA. Trimming removed 5 bases at V and 4 bases at J, with 19 bases between. This CDR3 has 16 residues. The CDR3 here is CASSQGSAPAPDTQYF. CDR3 bases: TGTGCCAGCAGCCAAGGGTCAGCTCCGGCCCCAGATACGCAGTATTTT.

This clonotype was counted between two and nine times. The rearrangement joins TRBV6-4 to TRBJ2-3, with 7 bases matching TRBD1. The V segment lost 4 bases and the J segment 4 bases; nucleotides outside the gene matches: 2. Looked up from germline, CDR1 is MRHNA and CDR2 is SNTAGT. This CDR3 has 13 residues. The CDR3 DNA is TGTGCCAGCAGTGCACAGGGGTCAGATACGCAGTATTTT. Translated: CASSAQGSDTQYF.

This clonotype showed up just a few times. The chain uses TRBV29-1 and TRBJ2-5; TRBD2 matches 7 bases. Trimming took 5 bases from V and 9 from J; bases not matched to a gene: 12. Per germline, CDR1 SQVTM and CDR2 ANQGSEA. There are 13 residues in the CDR3. CDR3 protein: CSVLIRRREAQYF. The DNA of the CDR3 is TGCAGCGTTCTGATACGCCGCCGGGAGGCCCAGTACTTC.

Only a few counts were recorded for this clonotype. The chain employs TRBV5-1 and TRBJ2-3; possible D gene TRBD2, 6 bases. CDR3 length: 15 residues. Germline CDR1 reads SGHRS; CDR2 reads YFSETQ. Trimming took off 4 bases at V and 2 bases at J, with 14 bases between the two ends. The CDR3 reads CASSQFGTHTDTQYF. The CDR3 nucleotides read TGCGCCAGCAGCCAATTCGGGACTCACACAGATACGCAGTATTTT.

This clonotype was recorded at least ten times. The V call is TRBV5-6, the J call TRBJ2-3, with D perhaps matching TRBD2 (7 bases). V gave up 3 bases and J gave up 6 bases, with 14 bases separating them. CDR1 is SGHDT, CDR2 YYEEEE, per germline. The CDR3 is 14 amino acids. The CDR3, as DNA: TGTGCCAGCAGCTCCGGTGGGGGGGCGGATACGCAGTATTTT. Translated, it gives CASSSGGGADTQYF.

This clonotype was seen a few times. The chain links TRBV7-6 to TRBJ2-7; 8 bases are a match to TRBD1. The germline gives CDR1 SGHVS, CDR2 FNYEAQ. This CDR3 has 15 residues. J lost 3 bases, V lost 1 base, and 5 bases had no gene match. In DNA, the CDR3 is TGTGCCAGCAGCTTAGACGGGACAGGAGACTACGAGCAGTACGTC. Its translation is CASSLDGTGDYEQYV.

Many counts were recorded for this clonotype. This chain joins TRBV12-3 or TRBV12-4 and TRBJ2-5; D gene unclear. The CDR3 runs to 14 residues. Trimming shortened V by 6 bases and J by 4 bases, and 15 bases separated the two germline ends. Here the CDR3 DNA reads TGTGCCAGCAGCCCGAGTAGGGCATCAGAGACCCAGTACTTC. Translation gives CASSPSRASETQYF.

This clonotype was seen repeatedly, ten times or more. V gene TRBV12-3 or TRBV12-4 combines with J gene TRBJ1-4; D remains ambiguous. The ends were cut back, 7 bases at V and 8 bases at J, with 11 bases in the middle. This CDR3 spans 12 amino acids. CDR3 residues: CASTLRGEKLFF. The CDR3 DNA reads as TGTGCCAGCACCCTTCGCGGGGAAAAACTGTTTTTT.

J is TRBJ1-2 and V is TRBV12-3 or TRBV12-4; D might be TRBD1 (6 bases). The V end was cut by 2 bases, the J end by 2 bases, with 9 bases between. The length of the CDR3 is 14 residues. The CDR3 nucleotides read TGTGCCAGCAGTTTACGGACAGAGAACTATGGCTACACCTTC. Translation: CASSLRTENYGYTF.

This rearrangement joins TRBV20-1 to TRBJ1-2; D is perhaps TRBD1 (6 bases). Germline CDR1 reads DFQATT; CDR2 reads SNEGSKA (reference sequence). CDR3 size: 12 residues. Between the trimmed V and J ends, which lost 6 bases and 4 bases, there was a span of 12 bases. The CDR3 sequence: CSATGQPYGYTF. The CDR3 nucleotides read TGCAGTGCCACTGGACAGCCCTATGGCTACACCTTC.

V is TRBV11-3 and J is TRBJ2-7; D is possibly TRBD1 (6 bases). Germline CDR1 and CDR2: SGHNT and YENEEA. V was shortened by 2 bases and J by 2 bases, with 13 bases between the two germline ends. The CDR3 has 15 residues. CDR3 sequence (DNA): TGTGCCAGCAGCTTATCGGATGGACAGCCCTACGAGCAGTACTTC. As protein: CASSLSDGQPYEQYF.

The table lists this clonotype with a few counts. At one end, the junction sequence differs from germline, possibly due to a read error. The chain uses TRBV18 and TRBJ2-5; D is perhaps TRBD1 or TRBD2 (5 bases each). Per germline, CDR1 KGHSH and CDR2 LQKENI. The CDR3 extends over 15 amino acids. CDR3 region: CASSPAAGTQGTQYF. CDR3 DNA sequence: TGTGCCAGCTCACCGGCTGCAGGGACGCAAGGGACCCAGTACTTC.